This T cell receptor (beta chain) was retrieved from a study of Ad26.COV2.S vaccination and SARS-CoV-2 variants (dated by TCRdb to the early 2020s). About the study as a whole: Donors in the vaccine arm were drawn from COV1001, a phase I-IIa trial of Ad26.COV2.S in healthy adults that was multicentre, randomized, double-blind and placebo-controlled. Dosing of Ad26.COV2.S was intramuscular, at either 5x10^10 or 1x10^11 viral particles, delivered as one shot or as two shots spaced 56 days apart. TCRbeta repertoire sequencing was used to assess the specificity and breadth of SARS-CoV-2-reactive T cell receptors after Ad26.COV2.S vaccination. The TCR-sequenced set comprised around 32 samples: some 19 Ad26.COV2.S vaccine recipients, 5 placebo recipients and 8 SARS-CoV-2 convalescent individuals. Participants in the trial were split at random into five groups of five each, receiving low-dose or high-dose Ad26.COV2.S once or twice, or else placebo on both occasions. Throughout the experiments and outcome assessment, investigators stayed blinded to trial group allocation.

General study outcomes and caveats: The authors noted that total T cell responses may have been underestimated by the TCR breadth and depth analyses. The study was not powered to compare responses between vaccine doses or regimens. After vaccination, substantial breadth of spike-specific CD8+ and CD4+ T cell responses was reported. Comparable non-spike TCR breadth was observed between vaccine and placebo recipients, consistent with only spike being contained in the vaccine. Ad26.COV2.S recipients had higher spike-specific TCR breadth than placebo recipients (P = 0.0014).

This sample's treatment or condition label indicates: around 19 received Ad26.COV2.S at low or high dose, single or two shots; about five received placebo; per-sample allocation not given. Repertoires of vaccine and placebo recipients were sequenced from samples collected on day 63 after the first injection. Cohort 1b enrolled some 25 adults aged 18-55 years at a single site in Boston, USA, between 29 July and 7 August 2020. Ad26.COV2.S was a replication-incompetent adenovirus type 26 vector that expressed a prefusion-stabilized SARS-CoV-2 spike protein derived from the original Wuhan strain. The immunoSEQ Assay was used to sequence TCRbeta CDR3 regions. After extraction, genomic DNA underwent amplification by bias-controlled multiplex PCR, followed by high-throughput sequencing. Under the source paper's analysis protocol: To quantify the absolute abundance of every unique TCRbeta CDR3 region, sequences were collapsed and filtered. T cell fraction was estimated by normalizing TCRbeta template counts to usable DNA, with usable DNA measured through amplification of reference genes found in all nucleated cells. Repertoire TCRs were annotated as SARS-CoV-2-specific when V gene, CDR3 amino acid sequence and J gene were exactly matched to a known reactive TCR set. MIRA supplied the reference SARS-CoV-2 TCR set, which was filtered for enrichment in COVID-19-positive ImmuneCODE repertoires so that public or cross-reactive TCRs were removed. Using the MIRA antigens, annotated TCRs were further analysed by specific ORF or by position within an ORF. Breadth was defined as annotated unique rearrangements over total unique productive rearrangements; depth was the summed frequency of those rearrangements. Two-sided Wilcoxon rank-sum tests were used to compare TCR breadth between groups. Held by TCRdb, this immuneACCESS table contains in-frame sequences only and omits some clones. Under half of the omission traces to an unresolved V gene where checked; the cause of the rest is unknown. Clonal size and the V and J genes are those of that table, whereas D and trimming came from the DNA. The sample table contains 350,000 to 450,000 clones; only one count was recorded for 83% of them. Clones ranked in the top ten supply about 7.1% of the sample.

Of note for this clone: The specificity of this receptor is unknown. Base qualities are not at hand, and no much larger clone is one base apart.

The sequenced sample was peripheral blood, obtained in a trial of Ad26.COV2.S vaccine versus placebo. The origin of this receptor is a person between 18 and 65 years old who received the Ad26.COV2.S COVID-19 vaccine or a placebo.

The nucleotide sequence reads as follows: TGTGCCAGCAGCCACGGGGCCATCTCCTACAATGAGCAGTTCTTC. Its product reads: CASSHGAISYNEQFF. The chain is made from TRBV3-1 (or the pseudogene TRBV3-2) and TRBJ2-1; the D gene could be TRBD1 or TRBD2, each one agreeing over 5 bases. From a lookup of the germline V gene (reference sequence), CDR1 and CDR2 are LGHDT and YNNKEL. V gives up 3 bases and J gives up 0 bases, and the segment between their germline ends measures 9 bases. The CDR3 sequence holds 15 residues, the cysteine and phenylalanine included. The only DNA kept is the CDR3, 45 bases in frame from the first base.